Shown below are 9 T cell receptor beta chains from a single sample sequenced in a study of cytomegalovirus exposure and HLA in healthy donors. The primer mix had 60 Vbeta and 13 Jbeta primers. This table comes from immunoSEQ multiplex PCR, and its TCRdb copy is limited to in-frame clones, with some not included. This table holds 130,000 or so clones, approximately 67% found once. Sequencing was done on a sample of PBMCs. These receptors originate from a woman aged 55-70 years in good health and CMV-seronegative.

This clone appeared a few times. The chain uses TRBV5-4 and TRBJ2-2; D gene unclear. The length of the CDR3 is 15 residues. Germline-derived CDR1 and CDR2 are SGHNT and YYREEE (reference sequence). Trimming took off 4 bases at V and 4 bases at J, with 14 bases between the two ends. The CDR3 region is CASSPPPASTGELFF. In nucleotides, the CDR3 is TGTGCCAGCAGCCCCCCCCCAGCGAGCACCGGGGAGCTGTTTTTT.

The chain combines TRBV9 with TRBJ2-5; weak D call: TRBD1 (5 bases). Germline V gene sequence: CDR1 SGDLS, CDR2 YYNGEE. The CDR3 spans 12 residues. V was shortened by 6 bases and J by 0 bases, with 6 bases between the two germline ends. The CDR3 sequence is CASIRDQETQYF. The CDR3 DNA reads TGTGCCAGCATCAGGGACCAAGAGACCCAGTACTTC.

This clone has a handful of counts. V is TRBV2 and J is TRBJ2-5, with D maybe TRBD2 (5 bases). This CDR3 spans 13 amino acids. Germline-derived CDR1 and CDR2 are SNHLY and FYNNEI. V lost 7 bases to trimming and J lost 7 bases, with 16 bases between them. As DNA, the CDR3 is TGTGCCAGCACCGGATGGACGGACTTGACCCAGTACTTC. It yields the protein CASTGWTDLTQYF.

V usage is TRBV5-1 and J usage is TRBJ2-7; D is perhaps TRBD2 (6 bases). The CDR3 covers 14 residues. From germline, CDR1 is SGHRS and CDR2 YFSETQ. Between the trimmed V and J ends, which lost 4 bases and 5 bases, there was a span of 16 bases. The CDR3 here is CASSARLESNEQYF. CDR3 sequence (DNA): TGCGCCAGCAGCGCGAGACTAGAGAGCAACGAGCAGTACTTC.

V is TRBV5-1 and J is TRBJ2-3; 12 positions match TRBD2. The CDR3 contains 15 residues. The trim removed 4 bases at V and 4 bases at J, leaving 4 bases unmatched. CDR1 is SGHRS and CDR2 is YFSETQ in the germline V gene. CDR3 bases: TGCGCCAGCAGCGGTCTAGCGGGGGGGGCAGATACGCAGTATTTT. This codes for CASSGLAGGADTQYF.

CDR3 protein: CASTDGRGGNSPLHF. The DNA for the CDR3 is TGTGCCAGCACCGATGGTCGGGGTGGCAATTCACCCCTCCACTTT. The chain employs TRBV2 and TRBJ1-6; D remains ambiguous. V lost 7 bases and J lost 7, with 17 bases in between. CDR3 length: 15 amino acids. Germline loops: CDR1 SNHLY, CDR2 FYNNEI.

The chain couples TRBV4-3 to TRBJ2-7; 13 nucleotides match TRBD2. The J segment lost 4 bases and the V segment lost 4 bases, leaving 4 bases of the junction unmatched. The CDR3 sequence is 15 residues long. The germline gives CDR1 LGHNA, CDR2 YSLEER. CDR3 nucleotides: TGCGCCAGCAGCCTAGGACTAGCGGGAGTATACGAGCAGTACTTC. Encoded protein: CASSLGLAGVYEQYF.

This clone has more than one count but fewer than ten. J is TRBJ2-1 and V is TRBV6-5, with 7 bases lining up with TRBD2. This CDR3 region has 12 residues. The trim removed 5 bases at V and 7 bases at J, leaving 2 bases unmatched. Germline CDR1 MNHEY, CDR2 SVGAGI. The CDR3 DNA follows: TGTGCCAGCAGTCGGACTAGGAATGAGCAGTTCTTC. Protein product: CASSRTRNEQFF.

The rearrangement links TRBV6-1 to TRBJ2-1; TRBD1 might be the D (6 bases). From germline, CDR1 is MNHNS and CDR2 SASEGT. There are 16 residues in the CDR3. Trimming removed 4 bases from V and 2 bases from J, with 15 bases in between. The CDR3 nucleotides are TGTGCCAGCAGTGTGGACAGTGGTCGACCCTACAATGAGCAGTTCTTC. This gives the protein CASSVDSGRPYNEQFF.